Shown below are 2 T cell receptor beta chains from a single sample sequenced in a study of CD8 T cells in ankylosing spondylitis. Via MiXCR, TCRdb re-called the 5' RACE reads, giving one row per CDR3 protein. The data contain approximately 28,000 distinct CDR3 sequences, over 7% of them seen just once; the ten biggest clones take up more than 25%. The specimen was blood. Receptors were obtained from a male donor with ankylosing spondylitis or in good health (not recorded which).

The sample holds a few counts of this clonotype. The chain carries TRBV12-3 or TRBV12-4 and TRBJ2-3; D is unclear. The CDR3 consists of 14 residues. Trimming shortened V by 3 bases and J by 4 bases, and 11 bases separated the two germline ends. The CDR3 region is CASSFRRRADTQYF. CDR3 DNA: TGTGCCAGCAGTTTCCGACGAAGGGCAGATACGCAGTATTTT.

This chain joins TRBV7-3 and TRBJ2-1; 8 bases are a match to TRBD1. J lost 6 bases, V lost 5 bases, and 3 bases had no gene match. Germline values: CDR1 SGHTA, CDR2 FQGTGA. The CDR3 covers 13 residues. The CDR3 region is CASSTTGGNEQFF. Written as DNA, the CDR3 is TGTGCCAGCAGCACTACAGGGGGCAATGAGCAGTTCTTC.